The sequence of this T cell receptor beta chain was determined in a study of cytomegalovirus exposure and HLA in healthy donors. Study-level points and caveats: With later analysis, a missense DCLRE1C variant became linked to TCR beta V- and J-gene trimming. The study carried out a later analysis of TCR beta sequences. It associated under 20,000 of them with specific HLA alleles at a false discovery rate of 0.05.

Regarding donors, all were healthy bone marrow donors. PCR used 60 Vbeta primers and 13 Jbeta primers. Assay used: immunoSEQ multiplex PCR; TCRdb lists only in-frame clones, some missing. The top ten clones hold 3% to 5% of a sample with around 140,000 clones, 77% of them seen once. The CDR3 contains 14 residues. Germline loops: CDR1 PRHDT, CDR2 FYEKMQ (reference sequence). V shed 4 bases and J 3 bases; nucleotides not matched to a gene: 5. Points on this clone: Its antigen remains unidentified.

Input material: PBMCs. The V gene is TRBV13, the J gene TRBJ2-5, with 7 bases fitting TRBD1. This TCR came from a male donor in good health and CMV-seronegative. CDR3 residues: CASSSTGTEETQYF. For the CDR3, the DNA is TGTGCCAGCAGCTCCACCGGGACAGAAGAGACCCAGTACTTC.